A single sample is the source of the 22 T cell receptor beta chains below, sequenced in a study of TIL therapy for anti-PD-1-resistant metastatic lung cancer. Time point in this sample: pre-treatment sample, taken before nivolumab and TIL therapy. This was the immunoSEQ v3 assay. Libraries were prepared by immunoSEQ multiplex PCR; TCRdb keeps only in-frame clonotypes and omits some of them. The table has tens of thousands of clones, roughly 69% seen once; the top ten hold roughly 7%. Sequencing used blood, obtained at baseline. These receptors originate from a person between 25 and 79 years old with non-small cell lung cancer.

The chain couples TRBV7-2 to TRBJ2-1; no firm D call. The CDR3 runs to 14 residues. The V gene's germline CDR1 is SGHTA and CDR2 FQGNSA. The V end was cut by 1 base, the J end by 3 bases, with 7 bases between. The CDR3 here is CASSLVGDYNEQFF. In DNA form, the CDR3 reads TGTGCCAGCAGCTTAGTAGGAGACTACAATGAGCAGTTCTTC.

J is TRBJ1-5 and V is TRBV6-1; possible D gene TRBD1, 5 bases. Germline V gene sequence: CDR1 MNHNS, CDR2 SASEGT. This CDR3 region has 14 residues. V was cut by 8 bases and J by 6 bases, with 17 bases left in between. The DNA of the CDR3 is TGTGCCAGCTCGGGGCTACAGGTTCTTCAGCCCCAGCATTTT. It specifies CASSGLQVLQPQHF.

The genes are TRBV11-3 and TRBJ2-3; TRBD2 matches at 9 bases. The CDR3 has 17 amino acids. Trimming at V came to 1 base and at J to 4 bases, leaving 9 bases not matched to a gene. Germline V CDR1 and CDR2: SGHNT, YENEEA. CDR3 nucleotides: TGTGCCAGCAGCTTAGTGCTTTTTAGCGGGAGTTCAGATACGCAGTATTTT. This sequence encodes CASSLVLFSGSSDTQYF.

This sequence joins TRBV19 and TRBJ1-2, with a possible D match to TRBD1 (5 bases). CDR1 is LNHDA, CDR2 SQIVND, per germline (reference sequence). The CDR3 spans 15 residues. The V and J ends lost 6 bases and 4 bases respectively, with 18 bases between them. CDR3 in DNA: TGTGCCAGTAGCCTCCGGGGTAGGGGTACCTATGGCTACACCTTC. Amino acid sequence: CASSLRGRGTYGYTF.

This clone was seen at least ten times. J is TRBJ2-7 and V is TRBV11-2; D call uncertain. The V end was cut by 0 bases, the J end by 2 bases, with 8 bases between. Germline-derived CDR1 and CDR2 are SGHAT and FQNNGV. CDR3 length: 14 amino acids. For the CDR3, the DNA is TGTGCCAGCAGCTTAGATGAACAGCCCTACGAGCAGTACTTC. It translates to CASSLDEQPYEQYF.

This clone was seen only a few times. V gene TRBV28 combines with J gene TRBJ1-1; TRBD1 agrees at 8 bases. Losses at the gene ends were 5 bases for V and 5 bases for J; bases not matched to a gene: 7. Germline V CDR1 and CDR2: MDHEN, SYDVKM. This CDR3 is 14 amino acids long. The CDR3 sequence is CASSMQGAGTEAFF. CDR3 in DNA: TGTGCCAGCAGTATGCAGGGGGCGGGGACTGAAGCTTTCTTT.

This clone appeared once. The rearrangement links TRBV29-1 to TRBJ2-5; either TRBD1 or TRBD2 may fit D (7 bases each). Trimming cost V 8 bases and J 5 bases, with 15 bases left between them. The CDR3 consists of 12 residues. Germline V CDR1 and CDR2: SQVTM, ANQGSEA. The CDR3 is CSSHRGGETQYF. CDR3 DNA sequence: TGCAGCTCCCACAGGGGAGGGGAGACCCAGTACTTC.

This chain joins TRBV7-9 and TRBJ1-2; no definite D call. Germline V gives CDR1 SEHNR, CDR2 FQNEAQ (reference sequence). Trimming removed 2 bases from V and 4 bases from J, with 5 bases in between. CDR3 length: 12 residues. For the CDR3, the DNA is TGTGCCAGCAGCTTACACCCCTATGGCTACACCTTC. The encoded protein is CASSLHPYGYTF.

This chain uses TRBV9 with TRBJ2-1; a weak D match, TRBD1 (6 bases). V lost 4 bases to trimming and J lost 9 bases, with 17 bases between them. CDR3 length: 14 amino acids. From germline, CDR1 is SGDLS and CDR2 YYNGEE. CDR3 DNA: TGTGCCAGCAGCCCTCAGAGAACAGGGTTTGAGCAGTTCTTC. Translated, it gives CASSPQRTGFEQFF.

The J gene is TRBJ2-7, the V gene TRBV5-1; D possibly corresponds to TRBD2 (5 bases). Germline-derived CDR1 and CDR2 are SGHRS and YFSETQ. V lost 7 bases to trimming and J lost 0 bases, with 11 bases between them. The CDR3 is made up of 13 amino acids. The CDR3 DNA sequence: TGCGCCAGCGGTACGGGAAGCTCCTACGAGCAGTACTTC. Protein: CASGTGSSYEQYF.

CDR3 sequence reads: CASSLVGTNTDTQYF. For the CDR3, the DNA is TGTGCCAGCAGCTTGGTGGGGACTAACACAGATACGCAGTATTTT. V usage is TRBV5-6 and J usage is TRBJ2-3, with 7 bases identical to TRBD2. Per germline, CDR1 SGHDT and CDR2 YYEEEE. The V gene end was trimmed by 0 bases and the J gene end by 2 bases; junction bases not matched to a gene: 3. This CDR3 region has 15 residues.

This chain links TRBV4-2 with TRBJ2-5; no reliable D call. Trimming left V 1 base short and J 3 bases short, with 9 bases between. This CDR3 comprises 14 residues. CDR1 and CDR2 from the germline V gene are LGHNA and YNFKEQ. CDR3 loop: CASSQGSREETQYF. The CDR3, as DNA: TGTGCCAGCAGCCAAGGATCAAGGGAAGAGACCCAGTACTTC.

V and J are TRBV6-6 and TRBJ1-5; D possibly corresponds to TRBD1 (5 bases). V lost 5 bases to trimming and J lost 3 bases, with 8 bases between them. Germline V lookup: CDR1 MNHNY, CDR2 SVGAGI (reference sequence). The CDR3 runs 13 residues. In DNA, the CDR3 is TGTGCCAGCAGTCAGGGAAACAATCAGCCCCAGCATTTT. Protein: CASSQGNNQPQHF.

Regarding this clone: Mismatch with germline at one junction end may stem from a read error. The J gene is TRBJ1-2, the V gene TRBV6-1; D ambiguous. CDR1 and CDR2 (germline): MNHNS, SASEGT. The CDR3 totals 15 residues. CDR3 loop: CASNEMRVTNYGYTF. The CDR3, as DNA: TGTGCCAGCAATGAAATGAGGGTGACAAACTATGGCTACACCTTC.

The V and J genes are TRBV29-1 and TRBJ2-1, with 10 bases that match TRBD2. This CDR3 is 15 amino acids long. The germline CDR1 and CDR2 sequences are SQVTM and ANQGSEA. After removal of 5 bases from V and 4 bases from J, the junction contained 8 bases not matched to a gene. The CDR3 here is CSVFGGSGGYNEQFF. CDR3 bases: TGCAGCGTTTTCGGGGGTAGCGGGGGGTACAATGAGCAGTTCTTC.

The gene calls are TRBV9 and TRBJ1-5; D ambiguous. This CDR3 region has 15 residues. V lost 0 bases and J 1 base, leaving 8 bases between the germline ends. Germline CDR1 reads SGDLS; CDR2 reads YYNGEE. CDR3: CASSVAGDSNQPQHF. The CDR3 DNA follows: TGTGCCAGCAGCGTAGCCGGTGACAGCAATCAGCCCCAGCATTTT.

This sequence joins TRBV5-1 and TRBJ2-2; D is ambiguous. The CDR3 is 13 amino acids. V was clipped by 0 bases and J by 4 bases, with 4 bases between them. The germline CDR1 and CDR2 sequences are SGHRS and YFSETQ. This CDR3 reads CASSLGATGELFF. CDR3 coding DNA: TGCGCCAGCAGCTTGGGGGCCACCGGGGAGCTGTTTTTT.

The chain carries TRBV9 and TRBJ1-1, with D hard to call. This CDR3 has 14 residues. Germline CDR1 reads SGDLS; CDR2 reads YYNGEE. V lost 0 bases and J 1 base, leaving 7 bases between the germline ends. CDR3 sequence (DNA): TGTGCCAGCAGCGTAGGGGCGGGGAACACTGAAGCTTTCTTT. Translated: CASSVGAGNTEAFF.

The chain is built from TRBV5-1 and TRBJ2-5, with 8 bases matching TRBD1. Germline trimming cut 4 bases from V and 7 bases from J; bases unmatched to any gene: 9. From germline, CDR1 is SGHRS and CDR2 YFSETQ. The CDR3 contains 14 residues. CDR3 loop: CASSPWTGLVTQYF. The CDR3 region has the DNA TGCGCCAGCAGCCCCTGGACAGGGTTGGTGACCCAGTACTTC.

The gene calls are TRBV2 and TRBJ1-2, with D maybe TRBD1 (6 bases). Germline V CDR1 and CDR2: SNHLY, FYNNEI. V was pared by 1 base and J by 0 bases, with 12 bases between. The CDR3 is 16 amino acids. The CDR3 spells CASSEGSRGANYGYTF. The DNA for the CDR3 is TGTGCCAGCAGTGAAGGGTCCAGGGGTGCTAACTATGGCTACACCTTC.

The chain carries TRBV11-3 and TRBJ2-7; 12 bases map to TRBD2. CDR3 size: 15 residues. J gave up 6 bases and V 4 bases, and 7 bases lay outside the gene matches. CDR1 is SGHNT, CDR2 YENEEA, per germline. CDR3 sequence: CASSSTRLAGVEQYF. As DNA, the CDR3 is TGTGCCAGCAGCTCTACCCGACTAGCGGGAGTCGAGCAGTACTTC. Combining the CDR3 with reference TRBV11-3 and TRBJ2-7 gives the whole variable domain EAGVVQSPRYKIIEKKQPVAFWCNPISGHNTLYWYLQNLGQGPELLIRYENEEAVDDSQLPKDRFSAERLKGVDSTLKIQPAELGDSAVYLCASSSTRLAGVEQYFGPGTRLTVT.

V and J are TRBV5-1 and TRBJ2-7; a possible D gene is TRBD1 (5 bases). CDR1 and CDR2 (germline): SGHRS, YFSETQ. CDR3 length: 14 residues. Deletions cut 3 bases from V and 2 bases from J, with 12 bases between. CDR3 loop: CASSSRTSAYEQYF. Here the CDR3 DNA reads TGCGCCAGCAGCTCCAGGACATCGGCCTACGAGCAGTACTTC.